Listed here is a single TCR beta chain. Its target is unknown. The V and J ends lost 4 bases and 3 bases respectively, with 7 bases between them. The CDR3 runs to 14 residues. Looked up from germline, CDR1 is SGHVS and CDR2 is FQNEAQ. The unexposed donors gave CD4+ T cells in 2011-2018, prior to COVID-19. CD4 enrichment then naive enrichment separated naive from memory CD4+ cells. This entry belongs to a study of CD4 T cells in relation to SARS-CoV-2 and coronaviruses. For the study at large: The restricting HLA molecule for shared crossreactive spike epitopes was mapped.

Findings and caveats of the study: According to naive versus memory sequencing, detected responses are memory recall, not newly primed. No donor gave both pre-pandemic and post-infection samples.

Generated by immunoSEQ multiplex PCR, the TCRdb table keeps only in-frame clones and is missing some. Of some 70,000 clones in the sample, roughly 93% were seen once. Sequenced input: naive CD4+ T cells from PBMCs. The subset: naive CD4+ T cells isolated by negative enrichment. The TCR sequence derives from a human donor in good health. The chain recombines TRBV7-8 with TRBJ1-6, with D unclear. CDR3 region: CASSSGNYNSPLHF. For the CDR3, the DNA is TGTGCCAGCAGCTCCGGGAACTATAATTCACCCCTCCACTTT.